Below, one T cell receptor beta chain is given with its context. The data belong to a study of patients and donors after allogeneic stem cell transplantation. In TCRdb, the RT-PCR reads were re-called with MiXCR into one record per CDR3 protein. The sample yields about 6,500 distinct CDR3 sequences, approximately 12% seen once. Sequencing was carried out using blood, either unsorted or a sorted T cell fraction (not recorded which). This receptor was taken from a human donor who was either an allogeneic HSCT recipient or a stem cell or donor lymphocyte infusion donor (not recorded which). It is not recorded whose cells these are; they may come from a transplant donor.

The CDR3 is CASSQDDSPWDEQYF. The DNA for the CDR3 is TGCGCCAGCAGCCAGGACGACAGCCCTTGGGACGAGCAGTACTTC. This sequence joins TRBV4-1 and TRBJ2-7; tentatively, D is TRBD1 (5 bases). The germline CDR1 and CDR2 sequences are MGHRA and YSYEKL. The V end lost 3 bases, the J end lost 5 bases, and 17 bases lay between the germline ends. The CDR3 is 15 residues long.